This T cell receptor beta chain was recovered during a study of CXCR3-negative and CXCR3-positive naive CD8 T cells. The study's findings and limits: CXCR3-positive naive cells carried more hydrophobic TRB CDR3s than CXCR3-negative naive cells did.

Comment on this clonotype: Its cognate antigen is unknown.

The CDR3 totals 11 residues. The germline gives CDR1 SGHDT, CDR2 YYEEEE. Carrying UMI labels, the TRB cDNA libraries were prepared through 5' RACE. Reanalyzing the 5' RACE reads, TCRdb keeps one entry per CDR3 protein, without DNA. The listing contains tens of thousands of distinct CDR3 sequences. What was sequenced was naive CXCR3+ CD8+ T cells from blood. The subset here: CD45RO-CCR7+CD27+CD95- naive CD8+ T cells expressing CXCR3 (TNR3+). The V gene is TRBV5-6, the J gene TRBJ1-2. This sequence was found in a human donor in good health. Some clones in this sample may be carry-over from other donors' samples. This chain's CDR3 is CASSLTNLYTF.